The TCR beta chain described here comes from a study of CD8+ T cells in alopecia areata. Study observations and caveats: Especially in alopecia totalis/universalis, lesional scalp showed greater clonality than normal scalp did.

Once RNA had been extracted, it was reverse transcribed into cDNA to act as the sequencing template. The data were produced by immunoSEQ multiplex PCR, yet TCRdb's version contains in-frame clones alone and is incomplete. The table records 150,000 to 200,000 clones, approximately 50% of them present only once. Treatment here: oral pan-JAK inhibitor, 5-10 mg twice daily. On this clone itself: The antigen is undetermined.

Sample: CD8+ T cells sorted from blood, taken at week 52, from a patient treated with tofacitinib. This TCR came from a human donor with alopecia areata.

CDR3 coding DNA: TGCAGCGTTTTGCTAGCGGGGACTCAAAGAGGCGGGCAGTTCTTC. Translation: CSVLLAGTQRGGQFF. V is TRBV29-1 and J is TRBJ2-1; TRBD2 matches 9 bases. From germline, CDR1 is SQVTM and CDR2 ANQGSEA. CDR3 length: 15 amino acids. The ends lost 5 bases at V and 12 bases at J; junction bases unmatched: 17.